The text below deals with one T cell receptor beta chain. Per the original methods: Amplifying reference gene primers gave estimates of nucleated cell counts. Only in-frame clones appear in the TCRdb table, and some are missing; sequencing was by immunoSEQ multiplex PCR. The DNA was the basis for D and trimming; V, J and clone size are from that table. Here the sample spans about 100,000 clones, around nine tenths being singletons. The data are from a study of blood T cell repertoires in COVID-19. Study as a whole: Samples of COVID-19 (acute and convalescent) were obtained from the United States, Italy and Spain. The cDNA or gDNA used as material had been derived from T cells, B-cell-depleted T cells, or PBMCs.

The CDR3 is made up of 15 amino acids. Germline V gene sequence: CDR1 LNHDA, CDR2 SQIVND (reference sequence). Trimming pared 3 bases from V and 3 bases from J, leaving 15 bases between. The chain combines TRBV19 with TRBJ2-7, with D possibly being TRBD2 (7 bases). The material sequenced was peripheral blood. This sequence was found in a human donor in a cohort sampled during active COVID-19. The CDR3 DNA reads as TGTGCCAGTAGTATGGGAGGGGGATCCATCTACGAGCAGTACTTC. Its protein is CASSMGGGSIYEQYF.